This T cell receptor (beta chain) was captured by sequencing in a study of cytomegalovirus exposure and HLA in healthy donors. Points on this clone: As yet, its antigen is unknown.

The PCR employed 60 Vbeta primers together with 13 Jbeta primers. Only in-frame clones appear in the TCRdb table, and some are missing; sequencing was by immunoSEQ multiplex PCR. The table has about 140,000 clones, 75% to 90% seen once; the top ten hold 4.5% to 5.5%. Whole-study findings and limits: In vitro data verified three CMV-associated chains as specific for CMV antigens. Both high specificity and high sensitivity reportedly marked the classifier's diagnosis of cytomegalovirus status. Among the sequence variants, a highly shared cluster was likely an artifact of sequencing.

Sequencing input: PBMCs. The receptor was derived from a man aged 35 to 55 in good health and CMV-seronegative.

CDR3 sequence reads: CSVNDRGRVTEAFF. CDR3 DNA: TGCAGCGTAAATGACAGGGGGCGTGTAACTGAAGCTTTCTTT. The chain carries TRBV29-1 and TRBJ1-1, with 10 bases that match TRBD1. Germline V gene lookup returns CDR1 SQVTM and CDR2 ANQGSEA. Trimming cost V 6 bases and J 5 bases; bases outside gene matches: 9. The CDR3 totals 14 residues. Full variable domain (missing parts from reference TRBV29-1 and TRBJ1-1): SAVISQKPSRDICQRGTSLTIQCQVDSQVTMMFWYRQQPGQSLTLIATANQGSEATYESGFVIDKFPISRPNLTFSTLTVSNMSPEDSSIYLCSVNDRGRVTEAFFGQGTRLTVV.